These 13 T cell receptor beta chains share one sample of origin, sequenced in a study of OX40 agonist ivuxolimab in advanced cancers. TCRdb keeps only in-frame clones here, not all; method: immunoSEQ multiplex PCR. This sample carries 41,000 or so clones, about 72% of them seen once, and the ten largest clones take roughly 21%. The material was CD4+ or CD8+ T cells sorted from blood, obtained in a trial of the OX40 agonist ivuxolimab. These receptors were obtained from an adult with an advanced solid tumor such as melanoma, head and neck, liver or kidney cancer.

The chain employs TRBV9 and TRBJ1-2, with TRBD1 matching over 8 bases. In germline, CDR1 is SGDLS, CDR2 YYNGEE. The V and J ends lost 0 bases and 5 bases, in that order; junction bases with no gene match: 0. The CDR3 length is 13 residues. This CDR3 reads CASSVGQGYGYTF. The DNA of the CDR3 is TGTGCCAGCAGCGTAGGACAGGGGTATGGCTACACCTTC.

This clone was recorded once. The chain joins TRBV5-8 to TRBJ1-2; D gene ambiguous. The CDR3 extends over 16 amino acids. Germline-derived CDR1 and CDR2 are SGHTS and YDEGEE. V lost 2 bases and J 0 bases, leaving 14 bases between the germline ends. CDR3 protein: CASSFSRMRTNYGYTF. DNA for the CDR3: TGTGCCAGCAGCTTTAGTAGGATGAGAACTAACTATGGCTACACCTTC.

A word on this clone: At one of its ends the junction is not consistent with the germline gene, which may arise from a read error. The chain combines TRBV5-1 with TRBJ2-6; TRBD1 is a possible D gene (5 bases). CDR3 size: 16 residues. The germline CDR1 and CDR2 sequences are SGHRS and YFSETQ. Written as DNA, the CDR3 is TGCGCCAGCAGCTCCGCCTCAGGACCTGGGGCCAACGCCCTGACTTTC. Translation gives CASSSASGPGANALTF. Drawing the rest from reference TRBV5-1 and TRBJ2-6, the complete variable domain is KAGVTQTPRYLIKTRGQQVTLSCSPISGHRSVSWYQQTPGQGLQFLFEYFSETQRNKGNFPGRFSGRQFSNSRSEMNVSTLELGDSALYLCASSSASGPGANALTFGAGSRLTVL.

The chain has TRBV19 and TRBJ1-2, with 11 bases matching TRBD1. The CDR3 sequence is 14 residues long. Germline V gene lookup returns CDR1 LNHDA and CDR2 SQIVND (reference sequence). Trimming at V came to 8 bases and at J to 5 bases, leaving 7 bases not matched to a gene. The CDR3 reads CASHAGTGGYGYTF. In nucleotides, the CDR3 is TGTGCCAGTCATGCCGGGACAGGGGGTTATGGCTACACCTTC.

This clone was observed a single time. The rearrangement joins TRBV27 to TRBJ1-5, with D perhaps matching TRBD1 (5 bases). The CDR3 length is 13 residues. V lost 9 bases and J 4 bases, leaving 13 bases between the germline ends. The germline V gene has CDR1 MNHEY and CDR2 SMNVEV (reference sequence). CDR3 nucleotides: TGTGCCAGTAAACCCCGGGGGAATCAGCCCCAGCATTTT. It codes for CASKPRGNQPQHF.

The gene calls are TRBV27 and TRBJ1-2, with 10 bases that match TRBD1. The germline V gene encodes CDR1 MNHEY and CDR2 SMNVEV (reference sequence). Germline trimming cut 6 bases from V and 2 bases from J; bases unmatched to any gene: 3. This CDR3 comprises 14 residues. The CDR3 here is CASRGTGANYGYTF. The CDR3, as DNA: TGTGCCAGCAGGGGGACAGGGGCGAACTATGGCTACACCTTC.

This chain uses TRBV7-2 with TRBJ2-7; the match to TRBD2 covers 10 bases. Trimming at V came to 3 bases and at J to 3 bases, leaving 2 bases not matched to a gene. Germline V lookup: CDR1 SGHTA, CDR2 FQGNSA. This CDR3 has 14 amino acids. CDR3 sequence (DNA): TGTGCCAGCAGCTTCTCTAGCGGGAGCTACGAGCAGTACTTC. The encoded protein is CASSFSSGSYEQYF.

V is TRBV28 and J is TRBJ1-1; TRBD1 aligns across 8 bases. Losses at the gene ends were 5 bases for V and 6 bases for J; bases not matched to a gene: 11. The germline gives CDR1 MDHEN, CDR2 SYDVKM. This CDR3 has 15 amino acids. The CDR3 is CASSPTGTGLAEAFF. In nucleotides, the CDR3 is TGTGCCAGCAGTCCAACCGGGACAGGTCTAGCTGAAGCTTTCTTT.

DNA for the CDR3: TGTGCCAGCAGTTACCCTACGGACAGAACTGAAGCTTTCTTT. Residues: CASSYPTDRTEAFF. The chain links TRBV9 to TRBJ1-1; a possible D gene is TRBD1 (6 bases). The CDR3 runs to 14 residues. CDR1 and CDR2 (germline): SGDLS, YYNGEE. Between the trimmed V and J ends, which lost 5 bases and 5 bases, there was a span of 16 bases.

V is TRBV5-6 and J is TRBJ1-2; 8 positions agree with TRBD1. Germline CDR1 reads SGHDT; CDR2 reads YYEEEE. This CDR3 spans 15 amino acids. Losses at the gene ends were 1 base for V and 8 bases for J; bases not matched to a gene: 10. The CDR3 coding sequence is TGTGCCAGCAGCTTGTCGGGCAGGGGGCGGTCCGGCTACACCTTC. Its protein is CASSLSGRGRSGYTF.

This sequence joins TRBV13 and TRBJ1-2; D is undetermined. The CDR3 sequence is 15 residues long. The ends were cut back, 6 bases at V and 4 bases at J, with 18 bases in the middle. Germline CDR1 is PRHDT and CDR2 is FYEKMQ (reference sequence). The CDR3 DNA sequence: TGTGCCAGCAGTTTCGGCAAGCCCCCCATCTATGGCTACACCTTC. It translates to CASSFGKPPIYGYTF.

The rearrangement joins TRBV6-5 to TRBJ2-7; TRBD1 aligns across 9 bases. V was pared by 0 bases and J by 4 bases, with 4 bases of the junction left unmatched. The germline CDR1 and CDR2 sequences are MNHEY and SVGAGI. This CDR3 spans 15 amino acids. As DNA, the CDR3 is TGTGCCAGCAGTTACTCGATGGGACAGGGTTACGAGCAGTACTTC. Residues: CASSYSMGQGYEQYF.

This chain joins TRBV5-1 and TRBJ2-7; a weak D match, TRBD1 (5 bases). The length of the CDR3 is 13 residues. Germline CDR1 and CDR2: SGHRS and YFSETQ. V shed 4 bases and J shed 5 bases, with 13 bases lying between them. CDR3 nucleotide sequence: TGCGCCAGCAGCGAACCAGGGATTGACGAGCAGTACTTC. Residues: CASSEPGIDEQYF. Supplemented by reference TRBV5-1 and TRBJ2-7, the full variable domain reads KAGVTQTPRYLIKTRGQQVTLSCSPISGHRSVSWYQQTPGQGLQFLFEYFSETQRNKGNFPGRFSGRQFSNSRSEMNVSTLELGDSALYLCASSEPGIDEQYFGPGTRLTVT.